The 28 T cell receptor beta chains below come from one sample, sequenced in a study of blood T cell repertoires in COVID-19. Clones were sequenced by immunoSEQ multiplex PCR, and TCRdb holds only the in-frame ones, with some missing. The sample has fewer than 350,000 clones, around 89% seen once; the top ten hold approximately 1.5%. Sequencing input: PBMCs or T cells enriched from blood (not recorded which). The receptors shown here come from a woman aged 18-29 years with acute COVID-19.

The V and J genes are TRBV28 and TRBJ1-1; tentative D call: TRBD1 (6 bases). Trimming took 2 bases from V and 1 from J, leaving 8 bases between them. The CDR3 has 14 residues. CDR1 is MDHEN and CDR2 is SYDVKM in the germline V gene. CDR3 residues: CASSLGQTNTEAFF. In nucleotides, the CDR3 is TGTGCCAGCAGTTTAGGACAGACGAACACTGAAGCTTTCTTT.

The gene calls are TRBV18 and TRBJ2-1, with 9 nucleotides matching TRBD1. Germline trimming cut 0 bases from V and 3 bases from J; bases unmatched to any gene: 3. The CDR3 is made up of 16 amino acids. CDR1 and CDR2 (germline): KGHSH, LQKENI. The CDR3 nucleotides read TGTGCCAGCTCACCACCCGGGACAGGGATCTACAATGAGCAGTTCTTC. Its translation: CASSPPGTGIYNEQFF.

The DNA for the CDR3 is TGCAGCGTTGAATCCGGGAGGGACAATGAGCAGTTCTTC. This translates into CSVESGRDNEQFF. This sequence joins TRBV29-1 and TRBJ2-1; 8 nucleotides line up with TRBD2. V trimming: 2 bases; J trimming: 5 bases; junction bases outside the gene matches: 2. Germline CDR1 and CDR2: SQVTM and ANQGSEA. The CDR3 sequence is 13 residues long.

The rearrangement joins TRBV5-1 to TRBJ1-1, with D possibly TRBD1 on 5 matching bases. CDR3 length: 15 amino acids. The germline CDR1 and CDR2 sequences are SGHRS and YFSETQ. V shed 1 base and J shed 4 bases, with 14 bases lying between them. CDR3 region: CASSLTAGSGTEAFF. For the CDR3, the DNA is TGCGCCAGCAGCTTGACTGCAGGGTCGGGCACTGAAGCTTTCTTT. Supplemented by reference TRBV5-1 and TRBJ1-1, the full variable domain reads KAGVTQTPRYLIKTRGQQVTLSCSPISGHRSVSWYQQTPGQGLQFLFEYFSETQRNKGNFPGRFSGRQFSNSRSEMNVSTLELGDSALYLCASSLTAGSGTEAFFGQGTRLTVV.

The V call is TRBV7-9, the J call TRBJ1-4; tentatively, D is TRBD1 (6 bases). CDR1 is SEHNR, CDR2 FQNEAQ, per germline (reference sequence). This CDR3 has 15 residues. The V and J ends lost 4 bases and 1 base respectively, with 10 bases between them. The CDR3 loop reads CASSSEGGTNEKLFF. CDR3 coding DNA: TGTGCCAGCAGCTCAGAAGGGGGAACTAATGAAAAACTGTTTTTT.

V and J are TRBV18 and TRBJ2-1; 7 bases are a match to TRBD1. The CDR3 length is 14 residues. From germline, CDR1 is KGHSH and CDR2 LQKENI. After removal of 2 bases from V and 10 bases from J, the junction contained 8 bases not matched to a gene. The DNA of the CDR3 is TGTGCCAGCTCACCATATACAGGGGCTCTCGAGCAGTTCTTC. This sequence encodes CASSPYTGALEQFF.

A remark on this clone: Compared with germline, one end of the junction differs, possibly owing to a read error. This sequence joins TRBV7-7 and TRBJ2-7, with D possibly TRBD1 on 5 matching bases. The CDR3 length is 15 residues. CDR1 is SSHAT, CDR2 FNYEAQ, per germline (reference sequence). In DNA form, the CDR3 reads TGTGCTAGCAGCTTACGGGCAGGGCAACCCTACGAGCAGTACTTC. It specifies CASSLRAGQPYEQYF.

The J gene is TRBJ1-5, the V gene TRBV6-5; D possibly corresponds to TRBD1 (5 bases). The CDR3 consists of 13 residues. V was pared by 8 bases and J by 4 bases, with 12 bases between. CDR1 and CDR2 (germline): MNHEY, SVGAGI. The CDR3 sequence is CASGTAENQPQHF. CDR3 in DNA: TGTGCCAGCGGGACTGCGGAAAATCAGCCCCAGCATTTT.

This chain joins TRBV6-5 and TRBJ1-1; TRBD1 matches 12 bases. The CDR3 length is 15 residues. CDR1 and CDR2 from the germline V gene are MNHEY and SVGAGI. J gave up 3 bases and V 6 bases, and 5 bases lay outside the gene matches. For the CDR3, the DNA is TGTGCCAGCAGAGGGGACAGGGGGCTATACACTGAAGCTTTCTTT. Protein sequence: CASRGDRGLYTEAFF.

This rearrangement joins TRBV27 to TRBJ1-1, with a weak D call TRBD1 (6 bases). Between the trimmed V and J ends, which lost 3 bases and 2 bases, there was a span of 16 bases. CDR1 is MNHEY and CDR2 is SMNVEV in the germline V gene (reference sequence). The CDR3 consists of 16 residues. CDR3 sequence: CASSFTVGGLNTEAFF. The CDR3 bases are TGTGCCAGCAGTTTTACCGTGGGGGGGCTAAACACTGAAGCTTTCTTT.

The rearrangement uses TRBV5-1 and TRBJ1-1; TRBD1 agrees at 7 bases. CDR3 length: 15 residues. V was clipped by 1 base and J by 3 bases; unmatched bases: 6. Germline V CDR1 and CDR2: SGHRS, YFSETQ. As DNA, the CDR3 is TGCGCCAGCAGCTTGCAACAGGGGCTAGACACTGAAGCTTTCTTT. Protein: CASSLQQGLDTEAFF.

The V gene is TRBV3-1 (or the pseudogene TRBV3-2), the J gene TRBJ2-7; 7 bases map to TRBD2. The J segment lost 10 bases and the V segment lost 1 base, leaving 13 bases of the junction unmatched. CDR1 and CDR2 from the germline V gene are LGHDT and YNNKEL (reference sequence). The CDR3 has 15 amino acids. CDR3 amino acids: CASSQGLAGVDSQYF. The CDR3 DNA is TGTGCCAGCAGCCAAGGGTTGGCGGGAGTAGATTCACAGTACTTC.

The CDR3 sequence is CASSLESGARHEQFF. The DNA for the CDR3 is TGCGCCAGCAGCTTGGAGTCGGGAGCTCGCCATGAGCAGTTCTTC. The gene calls are TRBV5-1 and TRBJ2-1; D perhaps matches TRBD2 (6 bases). This CDR3 is built from 15 residues. Germline V CDR1 and CDR2: SGHRS, YFSETQ. V gave up 0 bases and J gave up 8 bases, with 15 bases separating them.

The chain combines TRBV28 with TRBJ1-5; D is uncertain. Trimming shortened V by 6 bases and J by 1 base, and 13 bases separated the two germline ends. The CDR3 covers 15 residues. CDR1 and CDR2 from the germline V gene are MDHEN and SYDVKM. The CDR3 spells CASSPAGPSNQPQHF. The CDR3 nucleotides are TGTGCCAGCAGCCCCGCGGGTCCGAGCAATCAGCCCCAGCATTTT. Complete variable domain (other parts from reference TRBV28 and TRBJ1-5): DVKVTQSSRYLVKRTGEKVFLECVQDMDHENMFWYRQDPGLGLRLIYFSYDVKMKEKGDIPEGYSVSREKKERFSLILESASTNQTSMYLCASSPAGPSNQPQHFGDGTRLSIL.

V is TRBV27 and J is TRBJ2-2, with D possibly being TRBD1 (5 bases). This CDR3 has 15 amino acids. Deletions cut 6 bases from V and 6 bases from J, with 17 bases between. Germline V CDR1 and CDR2: MNHEY, SMNVEV (reference sequence). The CDR3 is CASRNNQGTAGELFF. The CDR3 DNA sequence: TGTGCCAGCAGGAATAATCAGGGTACCGCCGGGGAGCTGTTTTTT.

This chain uses TRBV4-1 with TRBJ2-1; 9 bases align to TRBD2. This CDR3 spans 17 amino acids. V shed 1 base, J shed 5 bases, and the junction held 9 bases outside the gene matches. CDR1 and CDR2 from the germline V gene are MGHRA and YSYEKL. For the CDR3, the DNA is TGCGCCAGCAGCCAAGGGAACCGGGGACTAGCAAACAATGAGCAGTTCTTC. Its protein product is CASSQGNRGLANNEQFF.

This rearrangement joins TRBV4-2 to TRBJ2-1, with a possible D match to TRBD2 (6 bases). Germline lookup yields CDR1 LGHNA and CDR2 YNFKEQ. This CDR3 has 15 amino acids. Trimming took off 3 bases at V and 0 bases at J, with 9 bases between the two ends. CDR3 sequence: CASSHNGGSYNEQFF. CDR3 bases: TGTGCCAGCAGCCACAACGGGGGCTCCTACAATGAGCAGTTCTTC.

The V call is TRBV4-2, the J call TRBJ2-1, with 7 positions matching TRBD2. This CDR3 is 16 amino acids long. The germline V gene has CDR1 LGHNA and CDR2 YNFKEQ. J lost 4 bases, V lost 1 base, and 7 bases had no gene match. The CDR3 coding sequence is TGTGCCAGCAGCCAAGCTGCGGGAGATCGGTACAATGAGCAGTTCTTC. Its protein product is CASSQAAGDRYNEQFF.

The sample holds one count of this clone. CDR3 coding DNA: TGTGCCAGCAGCCTAGGGGCAGGGGAGGGGAACACTGAAGCTTTCTTT. The encoded protein is CASSLGAGEGNTEAFF. The rearrangement joins TRBV7-9 to TRBJ1-1, with a weak D call TRBD1 (6 bases). Germline CDR1 is SEHNR and CDR2 is FQNEAQ (reference sequence). The V end lost 5 bases, the J end lost 1 base, and 17 bases lay between the germline ends. This CDR3 region has 16 residues. Looking up the rest from reference TRBV7-9 and TRBJ1-1 gives the full variable domain: DTGVSQNPRHKITKRGQNVTFRCDPISEHNRLYWYRQTLGQGPEFLTYFQNEAQLEKSRLLSDRFSAERPKGSFSTLEIQRTEQGDSAMYLCASSLGAGEGNTEAFFGQGTRLTVV.

This clone has just one count. V gene TRBV4-1 combines with J gene TRBJ1-2; no firm D call. This CDR3 contains 14 residues. In germline, CDR1 is MGHRA, CDR2 YSYEKL. Trimming left V 1 base short and J 2 bases short, with 8 bases between. CDR3 region: CASSQVEGNYGYTF. The DNA for the CDR3 is TGCGCCAGCAGCCAAGTAGAGGGCAACTATGGCTACACCTTC.

J is TRBJ1-2 and V is TRBV28; 8 nucleotides align to TRBD1. The CDR3 is made up of 14 amino acids. With 0 bases clipped from V and 8 bases from J, the junction kept 5 bases outside the gene matches. Germline loops: CDR1 MDHEN, CDR2 SYDVKM. CDR3 DNA sequence: TGTGCCAGCAGTTTATGGGACAGGGTGAAAGGCTACACCTTC. It codes for CASSLWDRVKGYTF.

This chain connects TRBV27 to TRBJ2-7, with D uncertain. CDR3 length: 14 amino acids. Germline values: CDR1 MNHEY, CDR2 SMNVEV (reference sequence). The germline V and J ends were trimmed by 6 bases and 3 bases, with 15 bases remaining between them. The CDR3 sequence is CASRSYSPFYEQYF. CDR3 nucleotides: TGTGCCAGCAGAAGTTACTCCCCCTTCTACGAGCAGTACTTC.

V gene TRBV6-2 or TRBV6-3 combines with J gene TRBJ2-7; TRBD2 matches at 7 bases. The CDR3 has 17 amino acids. Germline-derived CDR1 and CDR2 are MNHEY and SVGEGT. Germline trimming cut 3 bases from V and 0 bases from J; bases unmatched to any gene: 11. The DNA of the CDR3 is TGTGCCAGCAGTTATCTGCTATGGGCGGGAGACTCCTACGAGCAGTACTTC. Protein product: CASSYLLWAGDSYEQYF.

The chain recombines TRBV11-2 with TRBJ2-1; 11 bases map to TRBD2. This CDR3 comprises 18 residues. Germline V gene sequence: CDR1 SGHAT, CDR2 FQNNGV. After removal of 6 bases from V and 2 bases from J, the junction contained 12 bases not matched to a gene. For the CDR3, the DNA is TGTGCCAGCAGGGAACTAGCGGGAGATCTAGGAGCCTACAATGAGCAGTTCTTC. Its protein is CASRELAGDLGAYNEQFF.

The CDR3 here is CASSQGTGTYEQYF. The CDR3 DNA is TGCGCCAGCAGCCAAGGCACCGGGACCTACGAGCAGTACTTC. The chain recombines TRBV4-1 with TRBJ2-7; D is possibly TRBD2 (5 bases). CDR3 size: 14 residues. Germline CDR1 reads MGHRA; CDR2 reads YSYEKL. Trimming removed 1 base at V and 2 bases at J, with 9 bases between.

This chain joins TRBV28 and TRBJ1-1; possibly TRBD1 for D (6 bases). Germline values: CDR1 MDHEN, CDR2 SYDVKM. Trimming pared 2 bases from V and 5 bases from J, leaving 12 bases between. This CDR3 comprises 14 residues. The chain's CDR3 is CASSLQHQGTEAFF. CDR3 in DNA: TGTGCCAGCAGTTTACAACACCAGGGGACTGAAGCTTTCTTT.

This chain connects TRBV7-9 to TRBJ1-3; a weak D match, TRBD1 (5 bases). CDR3 length equals 15 residues. CDR1 is SEHNR and CDR2 is FQNEAQ in the germline V gene (reference sequence). Trimming left V 4 bases short and J 3 bases short, with 13 bases between. The CDR3 nucleotides are TGTGCCAGCAGCTCTTCCCCGGACATTGGAAACACCATATATTTT. The encoded protein is CASSSSPDIGNTIYF.

The rearrangement joins TRBV7-3 to TRBJ2-5, with D tentatively TRBD2 (6 bases). Germline assignment: CDR1 SGHTA and CDR2 FQGTGA. CDR3 length: 15 amino acids. V was clipped by 3 bases and J by 3 bases, with 14 bases between them. Here the CDR3 reads CASSLGWTKEETQYF. The CDR3 nucleotides are TGTGCCAGCAGCTTGGGCTGGACTAAAGAAGAGACCCAGTACTTC.